This TCR beta chain came from a study of CD8+CD57+ T cells in acquired aplastic anemia listed by TCRdb under 2018. In the study overall: Extracted DNA from sorted CD4+ and CD8+ cells averaged about 3 ug, ranging from 0.2 to 27.4 ug. Healthy donor samples averaged approximately 10 million reads for CD4+ and roughly 11 million for CD8+ cells. Broad study findings and their caveats: Nearly 30 CD8+ CDR3 sequences were found in both patients and controls but appeared to be highly expressed in patients and within the immunodominant clones of the patients. Between patients and healthy controls, no significant difference in CD8+ Simpson's diversity was found (P=0.060).

Genomic DNA served as template for TCR beta VDJ combination and CDR3 sequence profiling. An Illumina HiSeq 2000 was the platform used for TCR repertoire sequencing. Per the authors' processing: Repertoires were assessed using TRBV/TRBJ rearrangement plots, CDR3 size and DJ length profiles, and Simpson's diversity index. Whichever DNA sequence was most abundant in the deep sequencing data was defined as the immunodominant clone. CDR3 amino acid sequences were checked for sharing between subjects and were compared against published repertoires and the VDJdb database. The public reads were quality trimmed at Q25 with fastp and then assembled into clones with MiXCR by TCRdb, keeping productive beta chains. Each CDR3 protein appears once, grouped with its most common genes and DNA. Clone size and V and J calls follow TCRdb, not the original study. The table for this sample lists 150,000 to 200,000 distinct CDR3 sequences; roughly half of them were counted only once. The ten largest clones add up to around 2.7% of the sample.

The CDR3 runs 14 amino acids, cysteine and phenylalanine included. Here the CDR3 DNA is all that survives: 42 bases in frame from base 1. CDR1 and CDR2 were assigned from the germline V gene as MGHDK and SYGVNS. Trimming takes 6 bases off V and 5 bases off J; junction bases not matched to a gene: 8. This clonotype showed up many times. This clone's antigen is unknown. Per-base qualities were not stored, and no clone one base away is much larger. In this study, sorted CD4+ and CD8+ T cells from the blood of healthy subjects and of severe aplastic anemia patients had their TCR repertoires deep-sequenced. Ficoll-Paque density gradient centrifugation was used to isolate peripheral blood mononuclear cells. Before DNA extraction, CD4+ and CD8+ T cells were sorted with FACS or magnetic beads.

The origin of this receptor is a human donor in good health. The specimen was sorted CD4+, CD8+, or CD8+CD57+ T cells (not recorded which) from PBMCs. The rearranged chain carries TRBV25-1 and TRBJ1-1; TRBD1 matches 8 bases in the middle. The sequence in DNA is TGTGCCAGCAGGAATCAGGGGGCCGGGACTGAAGCTTTCTTT. It translates to CASRNQGAGTEAFF.